Included here is one T cell receptor (beta chain) sequence, with context. The sample holds a few counts of this clone. Its recognized antigen is unknown. Base-call qualities are not available, and no considerably larger clone is one nucleotide away. The trial excluded patients who had a history of autoimmune disease or who were on systemic immunosuppression. Peripheral blood for TCR sequencing was drawn from every dose cohort at baseline, at cycle 4 day 1 and at cycle 7 day 1. The samples were taken from a phase I, first-in-human, multicenter, open-label dose-escalation trial of ivuxolimab. Adults with locally advanced or metastatic head and neck squamous cell, hepatocellular, melanoma or renal cell carcinoma were enrolled in the trial. Before TCR sequencing, CD4+ and CD8+ T cells were separately sorted from peripheral blood. These data come from a study of OX40 agonist ivuxolimab in advanced cancers. The study in broad terms: Ivuxolimab was a fully human IgG2 agonistic monoclonal antibody targeting the costimulatory receptor OX40 (CD134). Intravenous ivuxolimab was administered to patients every 2 weeks at six dose levels: 0.01, 0.1, 0.3, 1.5, 3 and 10 mg/kg. Of the roughly 50 dose-escalation patients, hepatocellular carcinoma was present in about 19, melanoma in around 15, renal cell carcinoma in 9 and head and neck cancer in 9. In the dose-escalation cohort, 82.7% of patients were male, and the mean age was approximately 60 years, with a range of about 23 to 90. Patients were allowed to have had prior anti-PD-1, anti-PD-L1 or anti-CTLA-4 therapy, and 40% of the dose-escalation patients had previously received checkpoint inhibitors. Partial responses occurred in three dose-escalation patients: two with cutaneous melanoma and one with hepatocellular carcinoma. Peripheral TCRbeta sequencing was intended to test whether TCR sequence diversity was altered and clonal T-cell expansion was caused by ivuxolimab. The paper covers the monotherapy dose-escalation part of the phase I ivuxolimab trial, which included N ≈ 52 patients.

Summary of the overall study and its limitations: Antigen specificity was not determined for the clonally expanded peripheral T cells. At doses of 0.1 to 3.0 mg/kg, clonal expansion of both CD4+ and CD8+ T cells in blood was seen between baseline and week 6. In the 0.1-3.0 mg/kg groups, partial responders had among the lowest normalized peripheral clonal expansion, particularly in CD8+ T cells. After ivuxolimab, more expanded clones were found on average in CD8+ T cells than in CD4+ T cells. Low levels of normalized T-cell clonal expansion were also shown by some nonresponding patients.

From a lookup of the germline V gene, CDR1 and CDR2 are ENHRY and SYGVKD. V and J lose 5 bases and 2 bases, and a span of 12 bases separates them. There are 14 amino acids in the CDR3, from cysteine to phenylalanine inclusive. The only DNA kept is the CDR3, 42 bases in frame from the first base. Genomic DNA was extracted from sorted cells for sequencing of the TCRbeta CDR3 region. The immunoSEQ Assay was used for sequencing of TCRbeta CDR3 regions. This is the immuneACCESS table as TCRdb keeps it, with only in-frame sequences that have V and J called. A part of the clones is gone; compared with another copy, unresolved V genes explain less than half, and the rest is unexplained. Recorded for this sample are more than 50,000 clones; 85% of them occurred a single time. The ten biggest clones cover over 4% of the sample.

This sample comprised CD4+ or CD8+ T cells sorted from blood, obtained in a trial of the OX40 agonist ivuxolimab. The chain employs TRBV10-3 and TRBJ2-5, and possibly TRBD1, on 6 matching bases. The TCR sequence derives from an adult with an advanced solid tumor such as melanoma, head and neck, liver or kidney cancer. The CDR3 reads CAISSGQIQETQYF. The DNA reads as follows: TGTGCCATCAGTTCAGGACAGATTCAAGAGACCCAGTACTTC.